A selection of T cell receptor beta chains follows, all from one sample in a study of blood T cell repertoires in COVID-19. Sequenced by immunoSEQ multiplex PCR; TCRdb stores in-frame clones only, minus some. The sample shows 55,000 to 75,000 clones, about 81% of them seen only once. The sequenced material came from peripheral blood. The receptors derive from a human donor in a cohort sampled during active COVID-19. Both conserved end residues are part of each CDR3. The order of the fields is J gene, V gene, D gene, clone size, CDR3 protein, CDR3 DNA. A D gene is named only where the DNA matches it firmly. A row's size may be missing; if present it is once, few, many or a size class.

j_gene: TRBJ2-1; v_gene: TRBV19; d_gene: TRBD2; abundance: .; CDR3aa: CASSTRTSGYTNSYNEQFF; CDR3nt: TGTGCCAGTAGTACTCGGACTAGCGGTTATACTAACTCCTACAATGAGCAGTTCTTC
j_gene: TRBJ2-7; v_gene: TRBV6-5; d_gene: TRBD1; abundance: .; CDR3aa: CASSLGQGAFYEQYF; CDR3nt: TGTGCCAGCAGCCTCGGACAGGGGGCGTTCTACGAGCAGTACTTC
j_gene: TRBJ2-1; v_gene: TRBV4-2; d_gene: TRBD2; abundance: .; CDR3aa: CASSPFALAGGHEQFF; CDR3nt: TGTGCCAGCAGCCCCTTTGCCCTAGCGGGAGGGCATGAGCAGTTCTTC
j_gene: TRBJ2-5; v_gene: TRBV28; d_gene: TRBD1; abundance: .; CDR3aa: CASSARTGGWETQYF; CDR3nt: TGTGCCAGCAGTGCCCGGACAGGGGGATGGGAGACCCAGTACTTC
j_gene: TRBJ1-1; v_gene: TRBV5-6; d_gene: .; abundance: .; CDR3aa: CASSLVMNTEAFF; CDR3nt: TGTGCCAGCAGCTTGGTAATGAACACTGAAGCTTTCTTT
j_gene: TRBJ2-7; v_gene: TRBV6-5; d_gene: .; abundance: once; CDR3aa: CASSGQFGAYEQYF; CDR3nt: TGTGCCAGCAGCGGACAGTTTGGGGCGTACGAGCAGTACTTC
j_gene: TRBJ2-5; v_gene: TRBV9; d_gene: .; abundance: .; CDR3aa: CASSVTDQETQYF; CDR3nt: TGTGCCAGCAGCGTAACAGATCAAGAGACCCAGTACTTC
j_gene: TRBJ2-7; v_gene: TRBV30; d_gene: TRBD1; abundance: .; CDR3aa: CAWKDRGYEQYF; CDR3nt: TGTGCCTGGAAGGACAGGGGGTATGAGCAGTACTTC
j_gene: TRBJ2-2; v_gene: TRBV9; d_gene: .; abundance: .; CDR3aa: CASSVEQGRSNTGELFF; CDR3nt: TGTGCCAGCAGCGTAGAGCAGGGTAGATCGAACACCGGGGAGCTGTTTTTT
j_gene: TRBJ1-2; v_gene: TRBV5-7; d_gene: .; abundance: .; CDR3aa: CASSLALHQAYDRNYGYTF; CDR3nt: TGTGCCAGCAGCTTGGCCCTACACCAAGCGTACGACAGGAACTATGGCTACACCTTC
j_gene: TRBJ2-7; v_gene: TRBV2; d_gene: .; abundance: .; CDR3aa: CASIRQGGPYEQYF; CDR3nt: TGTGCCAGCATCCGGCAGGGTGGACCCTACGAGCAGTACTTC
j_gene: TRBJ2-3; v_gene: TRBV24-1; d_gene: TRBD2; abundance: .; CDR3aa: CATSITAGNTQYF; CDR3nt: TGTGCCACCTCCATCACAGCGGGAAATACGCAGTATTTT
j_gene: TRBJ2-7; v_gene: TRBV29-1; d_gene: TRBD1; abundance: .; CDR3aa: CSVLDRDGEQYF; CDR3nt: TGCAGCGTCCTCGACAGGGACGGCGAGCAGTACTTC
j_gene: TRBJ1-1; v_gene: TRBV2; d_gene: .; abundance: once; CDR3aa: CASRTTAQNTEAFF; CDR3nt: TGTGCCAGCAGAACGACAGCACAGAACACTGAAGCTTTCTTT